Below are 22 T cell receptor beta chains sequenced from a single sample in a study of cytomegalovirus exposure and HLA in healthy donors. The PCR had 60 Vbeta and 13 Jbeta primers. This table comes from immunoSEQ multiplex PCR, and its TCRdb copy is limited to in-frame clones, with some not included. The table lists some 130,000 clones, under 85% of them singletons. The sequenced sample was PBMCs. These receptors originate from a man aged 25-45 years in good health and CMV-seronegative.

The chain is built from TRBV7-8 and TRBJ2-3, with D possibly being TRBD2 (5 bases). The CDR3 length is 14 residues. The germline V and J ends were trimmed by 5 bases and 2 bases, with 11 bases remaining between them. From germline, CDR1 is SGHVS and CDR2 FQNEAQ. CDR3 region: CASSPGLFTDTQYF. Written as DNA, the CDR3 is TGTGCCAGCAGCCCAGGACTTTTCACAGATACGCAGTATTTT.

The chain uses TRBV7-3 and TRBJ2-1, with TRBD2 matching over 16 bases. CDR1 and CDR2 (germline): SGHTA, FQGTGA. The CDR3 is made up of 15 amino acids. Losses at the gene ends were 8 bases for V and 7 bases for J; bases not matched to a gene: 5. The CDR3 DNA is TGTGCCAGCGGCCCGGGACTAGCGGGAGGGAATGAGCAGTTCTTC. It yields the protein CASGPGLAGGNEQFF.

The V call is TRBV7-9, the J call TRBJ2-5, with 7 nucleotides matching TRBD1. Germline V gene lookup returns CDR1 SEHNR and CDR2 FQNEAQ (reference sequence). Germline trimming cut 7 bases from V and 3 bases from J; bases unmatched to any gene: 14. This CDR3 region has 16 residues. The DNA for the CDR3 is TGTGCCAGCATGGCGCGAGTTAAAACAGGGGAAGAGACCCAGTACTTC. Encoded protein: CASMARVKTGEETQYF.

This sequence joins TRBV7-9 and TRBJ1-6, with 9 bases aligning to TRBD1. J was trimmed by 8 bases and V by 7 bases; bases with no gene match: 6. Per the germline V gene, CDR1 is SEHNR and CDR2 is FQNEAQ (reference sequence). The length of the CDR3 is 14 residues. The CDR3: CASTQWTGDSPLHF. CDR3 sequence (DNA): TGTGCCAGCACCCAGTGGACAGGGGATTCACCCCTCCACTTT.

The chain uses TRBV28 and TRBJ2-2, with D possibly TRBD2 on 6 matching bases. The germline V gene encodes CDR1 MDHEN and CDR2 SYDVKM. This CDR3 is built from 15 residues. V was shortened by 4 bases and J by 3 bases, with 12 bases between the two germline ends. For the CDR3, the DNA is TGTGCCAGCAGTTCCCCACCTAGCGACACCGGGGAGCTGTTTTTT. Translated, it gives CASSSPPSDTGELFF.

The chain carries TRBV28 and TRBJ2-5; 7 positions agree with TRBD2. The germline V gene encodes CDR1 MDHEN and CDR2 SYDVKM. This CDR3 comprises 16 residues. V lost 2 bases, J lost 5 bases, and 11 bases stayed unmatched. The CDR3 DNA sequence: TGTGCCAGCAGTTTACGTGGGGGGGGTTTAGGTGAGACCCAGTACTTC. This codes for CASSLRGGGLGETQYF. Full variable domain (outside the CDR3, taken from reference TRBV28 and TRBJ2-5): DVKVTQSSRYLVKRTGEKVFLECVQDMDHENMFWYRQDPGLGLRLIYFSYDVKMKEKGDIPEGYSVSREKKERFSLILESASTNQTSMYLCASSLRGGGLGETQYFGPGTRLLVL.

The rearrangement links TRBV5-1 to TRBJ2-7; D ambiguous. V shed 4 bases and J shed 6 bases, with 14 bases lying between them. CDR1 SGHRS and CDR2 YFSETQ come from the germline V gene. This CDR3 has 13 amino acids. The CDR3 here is CASSPKPRVEQYF. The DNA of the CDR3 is TGCGCCAGCAGCCCGAAGCCTCGTGTCGAGCAGTACTTC.

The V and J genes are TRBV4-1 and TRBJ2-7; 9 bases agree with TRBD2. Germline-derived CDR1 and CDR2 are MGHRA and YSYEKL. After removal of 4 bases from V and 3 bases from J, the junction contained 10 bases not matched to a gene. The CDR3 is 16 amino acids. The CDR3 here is CASSPWYGLANYEQYF. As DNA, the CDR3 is TGCGCCAGCAGCCCCTGGTACGGACTAGCGAACTACGAGCAGTACTTC.

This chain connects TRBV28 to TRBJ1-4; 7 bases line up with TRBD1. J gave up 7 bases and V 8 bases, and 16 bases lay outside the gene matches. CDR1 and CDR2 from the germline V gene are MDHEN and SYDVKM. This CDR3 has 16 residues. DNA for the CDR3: TGTGCCAGCGGAAATTCCCTGGGACAGAGGTTTGAAAAACTGTTTTTT. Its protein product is CASGNSLGQRFEKLFF.

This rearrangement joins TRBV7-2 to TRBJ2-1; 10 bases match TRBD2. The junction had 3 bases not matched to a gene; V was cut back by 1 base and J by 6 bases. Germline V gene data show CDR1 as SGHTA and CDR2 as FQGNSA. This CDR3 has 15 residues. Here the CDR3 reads CASSLVAGGGNEQFF. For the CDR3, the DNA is TGTGCCAGCAGCTTAGTAGCGGGAGGAGGCAATGAGCAGTTCTTC.

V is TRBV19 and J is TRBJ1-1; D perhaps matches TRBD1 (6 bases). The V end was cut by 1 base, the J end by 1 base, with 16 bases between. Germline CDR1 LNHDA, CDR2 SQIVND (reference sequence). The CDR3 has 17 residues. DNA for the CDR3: TGTGCCAGTAGTATAGCTGGCAGGGGATATTGGAACACTGAAGCTTTCTTT. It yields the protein CASSIAGRGYWNTEAFF.

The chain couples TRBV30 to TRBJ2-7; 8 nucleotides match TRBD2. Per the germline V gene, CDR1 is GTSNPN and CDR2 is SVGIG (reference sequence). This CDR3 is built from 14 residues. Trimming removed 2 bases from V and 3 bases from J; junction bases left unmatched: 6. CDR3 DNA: TGTGCCTGGAGTAGAAGCGGGGGTAACTACGAGCAGTACTTC. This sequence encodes CAWSRSGGNYEQYF. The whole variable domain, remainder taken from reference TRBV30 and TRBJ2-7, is SQTIHQWPATLVQPVGSPLSLECTVEGTSNPNLYWYRQAAGRGLQLLFYSVGIGQISSEVPQNLSASRPQDRQFILSSKKLLLSDSGFYLCAWSRSGGNYEQYFGPGTRLTVT.

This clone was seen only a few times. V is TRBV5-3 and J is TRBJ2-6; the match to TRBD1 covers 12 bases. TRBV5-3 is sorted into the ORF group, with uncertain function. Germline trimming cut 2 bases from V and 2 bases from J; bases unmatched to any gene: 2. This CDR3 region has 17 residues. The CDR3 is CARSLRDRGPGANVLTF. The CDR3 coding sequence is TGTGCCAGAAGCTTAAGGGACAGGGGGCCTGGGGCCAACGTCCTGACTTTC.

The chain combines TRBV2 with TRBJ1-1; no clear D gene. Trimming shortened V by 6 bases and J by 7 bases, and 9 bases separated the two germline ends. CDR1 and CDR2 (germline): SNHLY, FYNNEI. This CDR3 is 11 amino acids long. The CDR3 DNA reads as TGTGCCAGCAGGATCCAGATTGAAGCTTTCTTT. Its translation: CASRIQIEAFF.

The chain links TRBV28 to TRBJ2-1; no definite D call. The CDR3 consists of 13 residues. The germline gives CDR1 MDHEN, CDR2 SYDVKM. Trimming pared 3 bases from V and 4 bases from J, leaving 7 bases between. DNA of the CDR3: TGTGCCAGCAGTTTCGGAGCTTACAATGAGCAGTTCTTC. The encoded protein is CASSFGAYNEQFF.

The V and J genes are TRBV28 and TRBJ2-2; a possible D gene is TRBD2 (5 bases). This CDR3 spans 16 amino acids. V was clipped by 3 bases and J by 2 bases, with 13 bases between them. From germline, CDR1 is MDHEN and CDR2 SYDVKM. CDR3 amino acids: CASSFNPDSNTGELFF. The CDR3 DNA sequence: TGTGCCAGCAGTTTTAACCCGGACTCTAACACCGGGGAGCTGTTTTTT.

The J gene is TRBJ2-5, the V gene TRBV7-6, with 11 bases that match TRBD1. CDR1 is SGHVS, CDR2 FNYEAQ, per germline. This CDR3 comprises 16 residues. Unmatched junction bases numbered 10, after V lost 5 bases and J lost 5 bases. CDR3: CASSPEGQGVWETQYF. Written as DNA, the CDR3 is TGTGCCAGCAGCCCAGAGGGACAGGGGGTTTGGGAGACCCAGTACTTC. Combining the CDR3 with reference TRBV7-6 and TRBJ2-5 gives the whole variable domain GAGVSQSPRYKVTKRGQDVALRCDPISGHVSLYWYRQALGQGPEFLTYFNYEAQQDKSGLPNDRFSAERPEGSISTLTIQRTEQRDSAMYRCASSPEGQGVWETQYFGPGTRLLVL.

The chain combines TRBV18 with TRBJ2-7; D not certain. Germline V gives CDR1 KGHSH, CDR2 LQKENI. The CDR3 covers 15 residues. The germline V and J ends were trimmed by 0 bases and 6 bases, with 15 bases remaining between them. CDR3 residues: CASSPPSSARSEQYF. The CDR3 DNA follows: TGTGCCAGCTCACCACCCTCAAGCGCTCGTTCCGAGCAGTACTTC.

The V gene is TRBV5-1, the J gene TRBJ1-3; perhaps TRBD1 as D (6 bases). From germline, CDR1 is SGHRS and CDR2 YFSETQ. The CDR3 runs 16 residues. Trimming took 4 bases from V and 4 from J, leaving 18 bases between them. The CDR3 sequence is CASSVTTGTRGNTIYF. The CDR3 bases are TGCGCCAGCAGCGTAACCACAGGGACGCGCGGAAACACCATATATTTT.

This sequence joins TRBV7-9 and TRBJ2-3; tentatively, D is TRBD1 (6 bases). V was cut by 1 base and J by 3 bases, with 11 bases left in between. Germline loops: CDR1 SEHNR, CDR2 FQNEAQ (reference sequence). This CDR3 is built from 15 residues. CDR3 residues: CASSLGSGATDTQYF. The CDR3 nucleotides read TGTGCCAGCAGCTTAGGGTCAGGGGCTACAGATACGCAGTATTTT.

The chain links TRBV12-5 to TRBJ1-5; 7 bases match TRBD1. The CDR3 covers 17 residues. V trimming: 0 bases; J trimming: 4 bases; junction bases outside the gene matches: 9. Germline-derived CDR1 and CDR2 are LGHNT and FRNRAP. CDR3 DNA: TGTGCTAGTGGTTTGGTATTGAGAACAGGGGCGAATCAGCCCCAGCATTTT. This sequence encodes CASGLVLRTGANQPQHF.

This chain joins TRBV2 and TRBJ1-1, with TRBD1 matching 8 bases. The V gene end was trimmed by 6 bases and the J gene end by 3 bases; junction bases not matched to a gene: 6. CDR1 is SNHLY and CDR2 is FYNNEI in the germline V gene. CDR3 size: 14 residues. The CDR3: CASRDRVTYTEAFF. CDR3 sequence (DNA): TGTGCCAGCAGGGACAGGGTGACGTACACTGAAGCTTTCTTT.